Here is one T cell receptor (beta chain) with its context. There is no known antigen for this receptor. Per-base quality was not reported, and no clone a single base away is much larger than it. TCR CDR3 regions were amplified from genomic DNA by multiplex PCR using the deep immunoSEQ assay. For each cell subset, the extracted genomic DNA was distributed evenly across all wells of several immunoSEQ 96-well plates, and each plate served as one replicate. For sorted subsets, around 200 ng genomic DNA, equal to 25,000 to 35,000 T cell genomes, was loaded into each replicate PCR. Purified libraries were measured with a Qubit 3.0 fluorometer, size-checked on a Bioanalyzer 2100, and measured again with the KAPA Library Quantification kit. A separate single-read 150-cycle Illumina NextSeq 550 flow cell was used to sequence each immunoSEQ 96-well plate. Turning to the authors' computational methods: Because the immunoSEQ output included only junctional sequences and no quality scores, the filtering could not be the same as the filtering used for full-length reads. Sequences were annotated with PyIR, a Python wrapper for IgBLAST v1.9, and V/J genes and CDR3 were assigned using IMGT germline references. Reads were filtered out if the reads had weak V/J assignments (E-value above 1e-6), no CDR3, stop codons, out-of-frame junctions, or ambiguous translated residues. V3J clonotypes were defined by identical inferred V gene, J gene, and CDR3 amino acid sequence. Percentage overlap between repertoires was calculated by dividing the number of shared unique clonotypes by the size of the smaller repertoire. Richness of each repertoire was evaluated using RTK rarefaction, the Chao1 estimator, and Recon v2.1 estimates of unobserved clonotypes. Generation probabilities were computed with OLGA for all TCRbeta clonotypes obtained by the gDNA method from several donors. TCRdb's version of the immuneACCESS table is confined to in-frame rearrangements and falls short of the full clone set. An unresolved V gene accounts for under half of the shortfall where checked; the remainder is of unknown origin. For V, J and clone size, that table is used; D and trimming come from the DNA. The sample table shows just over 2,000,000 clones, and roughly 94% are seen once. The leading ten clones occupy around 1.1% of the sample.

CD8 naive samples consisted of CD45RO-negative cells that were positively selected for CCR7, yielding a CD45RA+CCR7+ population without TemRA cells. The donors were healthy, HIV-negative adults who had no recently reported acute infections or vaccinations. All donors were Caucasian adults living in Nashville, Tennessee, USA. Blood was collected by leukapheresis, and PBMCs were isolated by Ficoll-Histopaque density gradient centrifugation and then cryopreserved in liquid nitrogen vapor phase. Purity and quantity of every magnetically sorted T cell population were checked by analytical flow cytometry. Genomic DNA was isolated from every sorted fraction and measured by UV absorbance on a Nanodrop 2000c. These data come from a study of shared clonotypes between healthy human individuals (dated by TCRdb to the early 2020s). Notes on the research overall: A couple of women and a few men aged 18 to 49 years were included in the cohort. For each donor, CD4 naive and CD4 memory were each given three plates, CD8 naive was given two plates, and CD8 memory was given one plate. Blood TCR repertoires of five healthy adults were deeply sequenced to estimate repertoire size and the extent of clonotype sharing between individuals. Libraries were prepared and TCR repertoires were sequenced by different laboratories using diverse techniques, in order to increase sequencing depth and limit assay-specific biases. Each donor's leukapheresis produced roughly between roughly 0.85 and 9 billion PBMCs. The research as a whole found: The genetic and exposure-history diversity represented was limited by the small number of donors. Incomplete sequencing was indicated by rarefaction of sorted-subset datasets, despite the large sequencing depth. Only blood was sampled, and tissue TCR repertoires likely differ from those in blood. Across a handful of donors, 5% to 6% of naive CD4, roughly 3.5% of naive CD8, around 2.5% of memory CD4, and approximately 0.42% of memory CD8 clonotypes were shared. Naive subsets generally had larger estimated clonotype richness than memory subsets did. Higher generation probabilities were observed for clonotypes shared by all four sorted-subset donors than for non-shared clonotypes. Based on pairwise subsampling, the degree of clonotype sharing among donors was expected to be affected by sequencing depth.

The material sequenced was naive CD8+ T cells sorted from blood. The meaning of the sample's cell subset or site label: CD45RA+CCR7+. The source is a man aged 18-30 years in good health.

The DNA reads TGTGCCAGCAGCCACAGCTCCTACGAGCAGTACTTC. The resulting protein is CASSHSSYEQYF. Recombination connected TRBV7-6 to TRBJ2-7; the D gene remains uncertain. For CDR1 and CDR2, the germline V gene lists SGHVS and FNYEAQ. The CDR3 holds 12 amino acids from the cysteine to the phenylalanine. Just the 36-base CDR3 DNA is kept, in frame starting at base 1. V was cut back by 5 bases and J by 0 bases, leaving a gap of 5 bases between them.